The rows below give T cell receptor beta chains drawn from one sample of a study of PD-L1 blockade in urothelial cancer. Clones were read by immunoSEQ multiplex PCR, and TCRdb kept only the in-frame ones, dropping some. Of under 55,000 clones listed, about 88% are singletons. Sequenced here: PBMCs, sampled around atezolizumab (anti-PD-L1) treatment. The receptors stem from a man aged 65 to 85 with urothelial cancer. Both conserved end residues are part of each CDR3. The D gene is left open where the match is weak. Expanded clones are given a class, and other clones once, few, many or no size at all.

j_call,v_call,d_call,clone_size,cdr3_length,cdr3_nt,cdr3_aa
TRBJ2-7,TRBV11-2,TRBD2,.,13,TGTGCCAGCAGCTGGACTAGGGCACACGAGCAGTACTTC,CASSWTRAHEQYF
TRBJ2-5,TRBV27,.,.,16,TGTGCCAGCAGTTTAGAAACAGGGAGTACTCAAGAGACCCAGTACTTC,CASSLETGSTQETQYF
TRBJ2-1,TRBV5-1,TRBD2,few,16,TGCGCCAGCAGCTTGGCGTCCCTAGCGGGATACAATGAGCAGTTCTTC,CASSLASLAGYNEQFF
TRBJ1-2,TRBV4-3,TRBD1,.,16,TGCGCCAGCAGCCAAGATAGAAGACAGGGGTCCTATGGCTACACCTTC,CASSQDRRQGSYGYTF
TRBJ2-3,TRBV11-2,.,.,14,TGTGCCAGCAGCTTGGACACGAACCGAGATACGCAGTATTTT,CASSLDTNRDTQYF
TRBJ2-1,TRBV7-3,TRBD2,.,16,TGTGCCAGCAGCTTAGGTGGACTAGCCGGATACAATGAGCAGTTCTTC,CASSLGGLAGYNEQFF
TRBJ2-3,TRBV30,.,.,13,TGTGCCTGGAGGGGTCGGGGAGCAGATACGCAGTATTTT,CAWRGRGADTQYF
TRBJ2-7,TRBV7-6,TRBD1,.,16,TGTGCCAGCAGCTTCCAGGGACAGGGGGCTTCCTACGAGCAGTACTTC,CASSFQGQGASYEQYF
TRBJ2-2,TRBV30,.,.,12,TGTGCCTGGAGTGGAGGGACCGGGGAGCTGTTTTTT,CAWSGGTGELFF
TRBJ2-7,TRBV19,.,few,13,TGTGCCCAGCCTCACAGGCCGTCCTACGAGCAGTACTTC,CAQPHRPSYEQYF
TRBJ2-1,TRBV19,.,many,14,TGTGCCAGTAGTCATCAGGGGGGCTACAATGAGCAGTTCTTC,CASSHQGGYNEQFF
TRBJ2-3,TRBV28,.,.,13,TGTGCCAGCAGTACCCTGTGGGCCGATACGCAGTATTTT,CASSTLWADTQYF
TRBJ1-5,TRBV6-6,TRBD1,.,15,TGTGCCAGCAGCCCCCGGGACAGGGGAAGTCAGCCCCAGCATTTT,CASSPRDRGSQPQHF
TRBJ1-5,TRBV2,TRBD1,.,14,TGTGCCAGCAGGGTGACAGGGGGGGATCAGCCCCAGCATTTT,CASRVTGGDQPQHF
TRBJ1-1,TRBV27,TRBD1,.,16,TGTGCCAGCAGTAGGTTACAGGGGGCGATCCCCACTGAAGCTTTCTTT,CASSRLQGAIPTEAFF
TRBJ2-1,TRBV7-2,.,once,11,TGTGCCAGCAGCCCGGGGGATGAGCAGTTCTTC,CASSPGDEQFF
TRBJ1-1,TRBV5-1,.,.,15,TGCGCCAGCAGCCCTAACCTTTCCGGGGACACTGAAGCTTTCTTT,CASSPNLSGDTEAFF
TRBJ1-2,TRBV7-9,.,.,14,TGTGCCAGCAGACCTGACGGAGCCAGTTTTGGCTACACCTTC,CASRPDGASFGYTF
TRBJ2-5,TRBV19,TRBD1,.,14,TGTGCCAGTAGTCCCCGGACAGGGATGGAGACCCAGTACTTC,CASSPRTGMETQYF
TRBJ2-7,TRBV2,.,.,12,TGTGCCAGCAGTGAAACAAGCGGTCAGCAGTACTTC,CASSETSGQQYF
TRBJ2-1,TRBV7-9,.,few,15,TGTGCCAGCAGCTCCTCCCCGGGGGTCAAGGCCGAGCAGTTCTTC,CASSSSPGVKAEQFF
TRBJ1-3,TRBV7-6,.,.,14,TGTGCCAGCAGCTTGAAGAGCTCTGGAAACACCATATATTTT,CASSLKSSGNTIYF
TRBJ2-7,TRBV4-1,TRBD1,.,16,TGCGCCAGCAGCCAAGATGGGCAGGGGGCCTCCTACGAGCAGTACTTC,CASSQDGQGASYEQYF
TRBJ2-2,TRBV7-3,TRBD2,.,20,TGTGCCAGCAGCCCAGTCCCGGGACTAGCGGGAGGGCCGTACACCGGGGAGCTGTTTTTT,CASSPVPGLAGGPYTGELFF
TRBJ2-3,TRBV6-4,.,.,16,TGTGCCAAGGTTCCAGCAAGGAGGGAGGAGACAGATACGCAGTATTTT,CAKVPARREETDTQYF
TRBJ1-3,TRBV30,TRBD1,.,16,TGTGCCTGGAGTGACGGACAGGCCTTCTCTGGAAACACCATATATTTT,CAWSDGQAFSGNTIYF
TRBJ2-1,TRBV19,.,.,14,TGTGCCAGTAGTATAGATAGGAGGGCCAGGGAGCAGTTCTTC,CASSIDRRAREQFF
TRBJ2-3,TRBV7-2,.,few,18,TGTGCCAGCAGCTTATATGTGGACAGACAATTCAGCACAGATACGCAGTATTTT,CASSLYVDRQFSTDTQYF
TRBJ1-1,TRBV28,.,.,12,TGTGCCAGCAGTTTAAGGACAGACGAAGCTTTCTTT,CASSLRTDEAFF
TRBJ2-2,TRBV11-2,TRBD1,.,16,TGTGCCAGCAGCTTAGCAAACCAGGGGGACACCGGGGAGCTGTTTTTT,CASSLANQGDTGELFF
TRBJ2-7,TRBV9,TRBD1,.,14,TGTGCCAGCAGCGTGACAGGGTATTCCTACGAGCAGTACTTC,CASSVTGYSYEQYF
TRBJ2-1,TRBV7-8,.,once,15,TGTGCCAGCAGCTTGGACAGCCTCTCCTACAATGAGCAGTTCTTC,CASSLDSLSYNEQFF
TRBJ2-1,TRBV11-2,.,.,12,TGTGCCAGCAGCCCCGGGGTTCAATTACAGTTCTTC,CASSPGVQLQFF
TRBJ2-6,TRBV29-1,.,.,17,TGCAGCGTTGACGGGACAACCAGTTCCTCTGGGGCCAACGTCCTGACTTTC,CSVDGTTSSSGANVLTF
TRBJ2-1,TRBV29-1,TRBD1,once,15,TGCAGCGCCCGAGTGGGCAGGGGGCAGGGGGGTGAGCAGTTCTTC,CSARVGRGQGGEQFF
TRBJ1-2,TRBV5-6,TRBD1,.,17,TGTGCCAGCAGCTTGGGGGACAGGGGACCGCCTAACTATGGCTACACCTTC,CASSLGDRGPPNYGYTF
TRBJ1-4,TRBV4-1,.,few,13,TGCGCCAGCAGCCAAGGGGGGGATGAAAAACTGTTTTTT,CASSQGGDEKLFF
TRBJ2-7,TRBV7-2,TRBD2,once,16,TGTGCCAGCAGCTTAGGGGCGGGGGGATCGACCTACGAGCAGTACTTC,CASSLGAGGSTYEQYF
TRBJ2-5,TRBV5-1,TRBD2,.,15,TGCGCCAGCAGCTTTAGGACTAGCGTCGAAGAGACCCAGTACTTC,CASSFRTSVEETQYF
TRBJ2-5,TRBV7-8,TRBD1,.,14,TGTGCCAGCAGCACACAGGGGGATCGGGAGACCCAGTACTTC,CASSTQGDRETQYF